This entry is about one TCR beta chain. The CDR3 runs 13 residues. Germline CDR1 reads LNHDA; CDR2 reads SQIVND (reference sequence). V lost 6 bases, J lost 3 bases, and 9 bases lay in between. This record belongs to a study of T cell changes during pregnancy in multiple sclerosis. TCRdb's table, derived via immunoSEQ multiplex PCR, lists solely in-frame clones and lacks some. The table lists tens of thousands of clones, 91% of them singletons. The sequencing here drew on CD8+ T cells from peripheral blood mononuclear cells, taken before pregnancy. This chain uses TRBV19 with TRBJ2-1; possibly TRBD2 for D (6 bases). This TCR was sampled from a female donor with multiple sclerosis, enrolled in a pregnancy study. CDR3 DNA: TGTGCCAGTAGGGGGGGTCTCTACAATGAGCAGTTCTTC. Translating gives CASRGGLYNEQFF.